These 19 T cell receptor beta chains came from one sample sequenced in a study of blood T cell repertoires in COVID-19 (dated by TCRdb to the early 2020s). Libraries came from the immunoSEQ multiplex PCR assay. Sourced from immuneACCESS, this table was stored by TCRdb with only in-frame sequences that have V and J called. A share of the clones is absent; for the studies checked, an unresolved V gene accounts for under half, and the remainder has no known explanation. The sample records just over 250,000 clones, approximately 91% of which are singletons. About 2.5% of the sample rests with the top ten. Sequenced input: peripheral blood. The receptor set was obtained from a young adult with COVID-19, enrolled during active disease.

The CDR3 DNA reads as TGTGCCAGCAGTTTATCCCCGCCAAGACAGGACAATGAGCAGTTCTTC. It specifies CASSLSPPRQDNEQFF. The J gene is TRBJ2-1, the V gene TRBV6-2 or TRBV6-3; D may be TRBD1 (6 bases). V lost 4 bases to trimming and J lost 5 bases, with 18 bases between them. Germline V CDR1 and CDR2: MNHEY, SVGEGT. This CDR3 is 16 amino acids long.

The chain has TRBV9 and TRBJ2-5; 8 nucleotides agree with TRBD2. CDR3 length equals 15 residues. Trimming cost V 4 bases and J 4 bases; bases outside gene matches: 9. CDR1 and CDR2 from the germline V gene are SGDLS and YYNGEE. The CDR3 bases are TGTGCCAGCAGCCCTTTGGCGGGAGGAGGAGAGACCCAGTACTTC. Translated, it gives CASSPLAGGGETQYF.

The rearrangement uses TRBV23-1 and TRBJ2-7, with a weak D call TRBD1 (6 bases). TRBV23-1 is noted as an ORF with a role that remains uncertain. This CDR3 has 12 residues. V dropped 7 bases and J dropped 6 bases, with 13 bases sitting between them. The CDR3 reads CASTPRGGEQYF. CDR3 DNA: TGCGCCAGCACCCCCAGAGGGGGCGAGCAGTACTTC.

This chain joins TRBV3-1 (or the pseudogene TRBV3-2) and TRBJ2-5; possible D gene TRBD1, 6 bases. Germline CDR1 is LGHDT and CDR2 is YNNKEL (reference sequence). This CDR3 region has 14 residues. Trimming took off 1 base at V and 5 bases at J, with 11 bases between the two ends. As DNA, the CDR3 is TGTGCCAGCAGCCAAGGGGGACATCCGGAGACCCAGTACTTC. This sequence encodes CASSQGGHPETQYF.

This clone was seen once. A much larger clone lies one base from this, so it may be a read error. V is TRBV2 and J is TRBJ2-3; TRBD2 agrees at 10 bases. This CDR3 spans 15 amino acids. From germline, CDR1 is SNHLY and CDR2 FYNNEI. Germline trimming cut 4 bases from V and 0 bases from J; bases unmatched to any gene: 1. DNA for the CDR3: TGTGCCAGCAGTGGGACTAGCGGTAGCACAGATACGCAGTATTTT. It is translated as CASSGTSGSTDTQYF.

The chain recombines TRBV5-1 with TRBJ2-1; D perhaps matches TRBD2 (9 bases). V was trimmed by 0 bases and J by 9 bases, leaving 16 bases between them. This CDR3 region has 15 residues. The germline V gene has CDR1 SGHRS and CDR2 YFSETQ. CDR3 nucleotide sequence: TGCGCCAGCAGCTTGGCGCTAGCGGGACAGGTTGAGCAGTTCTTC. This codes for CASSLALAGQVEQFF.

V gene TRBV27 combines with J gene TRBJ2-3; D gene unclear. V dropped 5 bases and J dropped 0 bases, with 12 bases sitting between them. CDR1 and CDR2 from the germline V gene are MNHEY and SMNVEV (reference sequence). The CDR3 is made up of 15 amino acids. CDR3 region: CASSPSGVSTDTQYF. Here the CDR3 DNA reads TGTGCCAGCAGTCCCTCTGGAGTTAGCACAGATACGCAGTATTTT.

This chain uses TRBV7-2 with TRBJ2-3; TRBD2 matches at 7 bases. Germline CDR1 and CDR2: SGHTA and FQGNSA. The CDR3 loop spans 16 amino acids. V lost 2 bases, J lost 4 bases, and 9 bases stayed unmatched. CDR3 nucleotide sequence: TGTGCCAGCAGCTTAAGTGGCGGGAGCGTCGCAGATACGCAGTATTTT. Protein product: CASSLSGGSVADTQYF.

The rearrangement joins TRBV7-4 to TRBJ2-7; the match to TRBD2 covers 7 bases. V shed 5 bases and J 3 bases; nucleotides not matched to a gene: 13. This CDR3 region has 16 residues. Germline V gene lookup returns CDR1 SGHVT and CDR2 SQSDAQ. CDR3 DNA: TGTGCCAGCAGCCCCCTAGCGGTCGGGAGTCACTACGAGCAGTACTTC. This sequence encodes CASSPLAVGSHYEQYF.

CDR3 region: CASSGPGTGYNSPLHF. The DNA for the CDR3 is TGTGCCAGCAGCGGGCCCGGGACAGGGTATAATTCACCCCTCCACTTT. This chain connects TRBV9 to TRBJ1-6; 9 positions match TRBD1. The CDR3 is made up of 16 amino acids. Germline values: CDR1 SGDLS, CDR2 YYNGEE. Unmatched junction bases numbered 5, after V lost 3 bases and J lost 4 bases.

This sequence joins TRBV12-3 or TRBV12-4 and TRBJ2-7; D gene uncertain. V was pared by 2 bases and J by 3 bases, with 5 bases between. This CDR3 has 12 amino acids. The CDR3 reads CASSLILYEQYF. CDR3 DNA sequence: TGTGCCAGCAGTTTAATCCTCTACGAGCAGTACTTC.

The genes are TRBV27 and TRBJ2-5; the match to TRBD2 covers 12 bases. The CDR3 loop spans 17 amino acids. CDR1 is MNHEY, CDR2 SMNVEV, per germline (reference sequence). Germline trimming cut 6 bases from V and 1 base from J; bases unmatched to any gene: 9. CDR3 sequence reads: CASRVSGTSGPQETQYF. For the CDR3, the DNA is TGTGCCAGCAGAGTTTCCGGGACTAGCGGGCCCCAAGAGACCCAGTACTTC.

The V gene is TRBV5-5, the J gene TRBJ2-2, with 7 bases identical to TRBD1. This CDR3 comprises 14 residues. The germline gives CDR1 SGHKS, CDR2 YYEKEE (reference sequence). Trimming at V came to 10 bases and at J to 4 bases, leaving 10 bases not matched to a gene. The CDR3 DNA sequence: TGTGCCTCCACCGGGACAGTAGGCACCGGGGAGCTGTTTTTT. Translation gives CASTGTVGTGELFF.

The chain joins TRBV24-1 to TRBJ1-2; weak D call: TRBD1 (5 bases). V was pared by 9 bases and J by 8 bases, with 15 bases between. There are 12 residues in the CDR3. Germline lookup yields CDR1 KGHDR and CDR2 SFDVKD. DNA of the CDR3: TGTGCCACCGCTAATATGGGGGGAGGCTACACCTTC. Translation gives CATANMGGGYTF.

This chain connects TRBV5-5 to TRBJ1-5; D gene ambiguous. V gave up 0 bases and J gave up 4 bases, with 8 bases separating them. CDR1 and CDR2 from the germline V gene are SGHKS and YYEKEE (reference sequence). CDR3 length: 14 residues. The CDR3, as DNA: TGTGCCAGCAGCTTGGGTTCGGGGAATCAGCCCCAGCATTTT. This gives the protein CASSLGSGNQPQHF.

The chain links TRBV5-1 to TRBJ2-1; TRBD2 matches 7 bases. This CDR3 spans 16 amino acids. J was trimmed by 3 bases and V by 0 bases; bases with no gene match: 6. CDR1 SGHRS and CDR2 YFSETQ come from the germline V gene. CDR3 sequence: CASSLGLAVVYNEQFF. The CDR3 nucleotides read TGCGCCAGCAGCTTGGGTCTAGCGGTCGTCTACAATGAGCAGTTCTTC.

V usage is TRBV5-1 and J usage is TRBJ2-5, with 8 bases fitting TRBD2. Germline loops: CDR1 SGHRS, CDR2 YFSETQ. The CDR3 sequence is 14 residues long. With 0 bases clipped from V and 4 bases from J, the junction kept 2 bases outside the gene matches. The CDR3 region is CASSLAGGPETQYF. The CDR3 nucleotides read TGCGCCAGCAGCTTGGCGGGAGGGCCAGAGACCCAGTACTTC. Full variable domain (rest looked up from reference TRBV5-1 and TRBJ2-5): KAGVTQTPRYLIKTRGQQVTLSCSPISGHRSVSWYQQTPGQGLQFLFEYFSETQRNKGNFPGRFSGRQFSNSRSEMNVSTLELGDSALYLCASSLAGGPETQYFGPGTRLLVL.

The gene calls are TRBV19 and TRBJ2-4; D is unresolved. The CDR3 runs to 13 residues. Trimming removed 10 bases at V and 0 bases at J, with 10 bases between. Germline values: CDR1 LNHDA, CDR2 SQIVND (reference sequence). The CDR3 here is CAKTPIAKNIQYF. The CDR3 DNA reads TGTGCCAAGACACCAATAGCCAAAAACATTCAGTACTTC.

The V gene is TRBV9, the J gene TRBJ2-5, with 16 bases that match TRBD2. V was pared by 4 bases and J by 4 bases, with 7 bases of the junction left unmatched. Germline CDR1 and CDR2: SGDLS and YYNGEE. This CDR3 region has 17 residues. The CDR3 here is CASSLGTSGRAGETQYF. DNA for the CDR3: TGTGCCAGCAGCCTCGGGACTAGCGGGAGGGCCGGAGAGACCCAGTACTTC.